This entry is about one T cell receptor (beta chain). Its antigen is unidentified. The sample belongs to a study of beta chain features in type 1 diabetes. The CDR3 has 14 amino acids. CDR1 is LNHDA, CDR2 SQIVND, per germline (reference sequence). Trimming stripped 3 bases from V and 0 bases from J, with 5 bases between. Whole-study findings and limits: Unsettled here was the matter of whether HLA type influences TCRB rearrangement.

Of the isolated RNA, all was reverse transcribed, and so the sequenced material was expressed TCRB transcripts. Measured with immunoSEQ multiplex PCR; TCRdb has only the in-frame clones, and not every one. The repertoire holds about 110,000 clones, with roughly 40% as singletons. This clonotype was sampled from a woman under 30 in good health. V usage is TRBV19 and J usage is TRBJ1-4; no reliable D call. Source material: stem cell memory CD4+ T cells from blood. As DNA, the CDR3 is TGTGCCAGTAGTATCTTTGCAACTAATGAAAAACTGTTTTTT. Translating it yields CASSIFATNEKLFF.